Below, one T cell receptor (beta chain) is given with its context. It has no known antigen specificity. No clone much larger than this one lies a single base away; base qualities are absent. The CDR3 regions of human TCRbeta chains were analyzed by immunosequencing. Regarding the original processing steps: Repertoire TCRs were checked for matches against a reference library of SARS-CoV-2-specific TCRs that had been generated using the MIRA antigen-specificity platform. Breadth was defined as the fraction of unique TCRs that were SARS-CoV-2-associated. Depth was defined as the fraction of total T cells that were SARS-CoV-2-associated. Using the MIRA data, each spike-specific TCR was assigned both to the spike region to which the TCR was reactive and to a CD4 or CD8 class. Log10-transformed breadth and depth values were compared by one-way ANOVA with Sidak's multiple comparisons tests. TCRdb obtained this table from immuneACCESS and retained in-frame rearrangements with V and J assigned. These tables miss some clones; where compared with another copy, unresolved V genes account for less than half of the shortfall, and the remainder is unexplained. From that table come the V and J calls and clone size; the DNA was used to work out D and trimming. The sample has around 150,000 clones on record, 90% to 95% of them singletons. 1.6% of the sample lies in the top ten.

The time point label, as the study defines it: baseline before first vaccination. Vaccinee samples were obtained from the UK trials COV001 and COV002, which included a single-blind randomized controlled phase 2/3 trial of AZD1222 (ChAdOx1 nCoV-19) in healthy adults. For TCRbeta chain sequencing, PBMC samples were collected from trial participants at day 0 and at day 28 after the second dose. Reading the germline V gene (reference sequence) gives CDR1 GTSNPN and CDR2 SVGIG. The CDR3 runs 10 residues from the cysteine to the phenylalanine. Just CDR3 DNA is preserved here, 30 bases in frame from base 1. Trimming at the junction amounts to 1 base on V and 5 bases on J, and the germline ends lie 2 bases apart. This entry is derived from a study of T cell responses to AZD1222 COVID-19 vaccine (dated by TCRdb to about 2021). Looking at the study overall: AZD1222 recipients whose second dose came at about 4 weeks and those whose second dose came at about 12 weeks were combined into one group, since spike-specific TCR depth and breadth did not differ between the two schedules. TCR sequencing covered 230 to 250 trial participants: 200 to 210 given two doses of AZD1222 and 26 given two doses of MenACWY control vaccine. Trial participants were enrolled by age into subgroups of 18-55, 56-69 and 70-plus years, and about 150, 27 and 61 TCR-sequenced participants, respectively, were included in these subgroups. Study-wide conclusions, independent of this receptor: Because no day 14 peak-response samples were available, repertoires were characterized only after the peak T cell response. CD4 TCRs associated with the vaccine covered the entire spike protein, and the dominant responses were in regions 160-218 and 743-854. Spike-specific TCR breadth and depth rose significantly after two AZD1222 doses compared with day 0 and with MenACWY recipients. Most participants were white British and females outnumbered males, and the authors suggested that clonal diversity may have been underestimated. Only five or six AZD1222 recipients were SARS-CoV-2 seropositive at baseline, limiting conclusions about previously exposed vaccinees. Reportedly, close to half of the unique spike-specific TCRs recognized epitopes lying outside the regions that are mutated in the B.1.351 and B.1.1.7 variants. In the small 56-69-year group, the increase in depth fell short of significance, most likely because of low power.

Rearrangement joined TRBV30 to TRBJ2-5; the D gene is unclear. The specimen comprised peripheral blood, sampled on day 0 of AZD1222 vaccination. This clonotype was obtained from an adult in good health. The CDR3 loop reads CAWSEETQYF. The nucleotides are TGTGCCTGGAGTGAGGAGACCCAGTACTTC. Where the CDR3 stops, the reference TRBV30 and TRBJ2-5 genes take over; the full variable domain is SQTIHQWPATLVQPVGSPLSLECTVEGTSNPNLYWYRQAAGRGLQLLFYSVGIGQISSEVPQNLSASRPQDRQFILSSKKLLLSDSGFYLCAWSEETQYFGPGTRLLVL.